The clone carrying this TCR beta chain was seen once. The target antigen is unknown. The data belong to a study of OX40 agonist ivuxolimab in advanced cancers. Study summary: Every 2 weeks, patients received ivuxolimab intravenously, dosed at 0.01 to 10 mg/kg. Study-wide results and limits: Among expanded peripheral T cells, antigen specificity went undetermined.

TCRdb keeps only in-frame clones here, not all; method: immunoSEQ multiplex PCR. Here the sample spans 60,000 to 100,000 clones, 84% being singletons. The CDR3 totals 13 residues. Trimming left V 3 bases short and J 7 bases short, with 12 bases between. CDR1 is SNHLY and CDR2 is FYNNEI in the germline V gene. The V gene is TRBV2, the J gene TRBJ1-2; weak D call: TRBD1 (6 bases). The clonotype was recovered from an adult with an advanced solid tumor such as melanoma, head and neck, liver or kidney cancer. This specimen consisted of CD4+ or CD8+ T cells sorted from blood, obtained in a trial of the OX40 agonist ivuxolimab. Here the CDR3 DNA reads TGTGCCAGCAGTGAGTACAGGGCGGTTGGCTACACCTTC. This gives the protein CASSEYRAVGYTF.